This TCR beta chain comes out of a study of beta chain features in type 1 diabetes. Germline V gives CDR1 LGHNA, CDR2 YSLEER. Trimming removed 8 bases at V and 0 bases at J, with 7 bases between. CDR3 length: 12 residues. This clone was counted between two and nine times. The antigen remains unidentified. Study results and limitations: Shortening of TCRB CDR3s, moderate but significant, appeared in all four CD4+ subsets of Type 1 diabetes patients.

All of the isolated RNA was reverse transcribed, so expressed TCRB transcripts were sequenced. Sequencing was performed with immunoSEQ multiplex PCR; in TCRdb, only in-frame clones are kept and a portion is missing. The sample has under 400,000 clones, over 10% seen once. This receptor was obtained from a woman between 18 and 29 years old with type 1 diabetes. The J gene is TRBJ1-1, the V gene TRBV4-3; D unclear. What was sequenced was naive CD4+ T cells from blood. For the CDR3, the DNA is TGCGCCAGCCGGGGAATGAACACTGAAGCTTTCTTT. It yields the protein CASRGMNTEAFF.